By share of the sample, the clone carrying this T cell receptor (beta chain) is medium-sized. The antigen remains undetermined. TCRdb itself ran the reads through MiXCR, one entry per CDR3 protein. The repertoire holds 370,000 or so distinct CDR3 sequences, with around a third as singletons. The data were taken from a study of T cell repertoires in cytomegalovirus infection. Study at large: Recently identified HLA-C-restricted CMV epitopes and well-studied HLA-B-restricted CMV epitopes were used by the study.

General study results and limits: People with CMV and the relevant HLA were identified by cumulative public TCR beta family frequency.

Looked up from germline, CDR1 is SEHNR and CDR2 is FQNEAQ (reference sequence). V lost 3 bases and J 7 bases, leaving 18 bases between the germline ends. The CDR3 loop spans 15 amino acids. The starting material was cultured PBMCs, obtained from culture after CMV antigen stimulation. This receptor was identified in a human donor in good health (CMV status not recorded). Some clones in this sample may be carry-over from other donors' samples. The V call is TRBV7-9, the J call TRBJ1-2, with TRBD1 as a possible D gene (6 bases). CDR3 sequence reads: CASSLGSQGRGGYTF. The CDR3 nucleotides are TGTGCCAGCAGCTTGGGATCTCAGGGGCGCGGTGGCTACACCTTC.